The rows below give T cell receptor beta chains drawn from one sample of a study of T cell responses to AZD1222 COVID-19 vaccine. Data came from immunoSEQ multiplex PCR; TCRdb stores just in-frame clones and leaves some out. The table shows 150,000 or so clones, with about 88% occurring only once. The source was peripheral blood, collected on day 0 of AZD1222 vaccination. These receptor sequences come from an adult in good health. The CDR3 runs from the conserved cysteine through the conserved F or W. A D gene is named only where the DNA matches it firmly. Only part of the rows carry a size: once, few, many, or a class if the clone is expanded.

CDR3 protein,CDR3 DNA,D gene,CDR3 length,V gene,J gene,clone size
CASSSSPTGTPTKVTQYF,TGTGCCAGCAGCTCCTCCCCCACAGGGACCCCCACAAAGGTGACCCAGTACTTC,.,18,TRBV7-2,TRBJ2-5,.
CASSPADYSNYGYTF,TGTGCCAGCAGCCCTGCAGATTACTCTAACTATGGCTACACCTTC,.,15,TRBV7-2,TRBJ1-2,once
CASSENSQAPLHF,TGTGCCAGCAGTGAAAACAGCCAAGCACCCCTCCACTTT,.,13,TRBV6-4,TRBJ1-6,.
CASRKEGAGNTIYF,TGTGCCAGCAGGAAGGAGGGGGCTGGAAACACCATATATTTT,.,14,TRBV6-5,TRBJ1-3,.
CASSTQMTRDRDSYEQYF,TGTGCCAGTAGTACCCAAATGACCCGGGACAGGGACTCCTACGAGCAGTACTTC,TRBD1,18,TRBV19,TRBJ2-7,.
CASSPSGYEQYF,TGTGCCAGCAGCCCATCTGGGTACGAGCAGTACTTC,.,12,TRBV3-1/TRBV3-2,TRBJ2-7,few
CASSPVGGANYGYTF,TGTGCCAGCAGCCCGGTCGGGGGAGCTAACTATGGCTACACCTTC,.,15,TRBV11-2,TRBJ1-2,.
CASSLQDPYEQYF,TGTGCCAGCAGCTTACAGGACCCATACGAGCAGTACTTC,.,13,TRBV12-3/TRBV12-4,TRBJ2-7,.
CASRRTGGNSPLHF,TGTGCCAGCAGGCGGACAGGGGGGAATTCACCCCTCCACTTT,TRBD1,14,TRBV6-5,TRBJ1-6,.
CASSPGTGGWMNTEAFF,TGCGCCAGCAGCCCCGGGACAGGGGGCTGGATGAACACTGAAGCTTTCTTT,TRBD1,17,TRBV5-1,TRBJ1-1,.
CASSSMTDTEAFF,TGTGCCAGCAGCTCTATGACAGACACTGAAGCTTTCTTT,.,13,TRBV5-4,TRBJ1-1,.
CAISEVGTQPQHF,TGTGCCATCAGTGAGGTAGGGACCCAGCCCCAGCATTTT,.,13,TRBV10-3,TRBJ1-5,.
CASSFGGPQHF,TGTGCCAGCAGTTTCGGTGGACCCCAGCATTTT,.,11,TRBV12-3/TRBV12-4,TRBJ1-5,.
CASSRNTGFNQPQHF,TGTGCCAGCAGCCGAAACACAGGGTTCAATCAGCCCCAGCATTTT,.,15,TRBV3-1/TRBV3-2,TRBJ1-5,.
CASSYREGQPQHF,TGTGCCAGCAGCTACAGGGAGGGCCAGCCCCAGCATTTT,.,13,TRBV6-5,TRBJ1-5,.
CASSPPGTYEQYF,TGTGCCAGCAGCCCGCCCGGGACCTACGAGCAGTACTTC,.,13,TRBV7-3,TRBJ2-7,.
CASSEIGAAPNYGYTF,TGTGCCAGCAGTGAAATCGGGGCGGCCCCTAACTATGGCTACACCTTC,.,16,TRBV6-1,TRBJ1-2,.
CASSPGVHTEAFF,TGCGCCAGCAGCCCCGGGGTCCACACTGAAGCTTTCTTT,.,13,TRBV5-1,TRBJ1-1,.
CASRTVTYGYTF,TGTGCCAGCAGGACCGTGACCTATGGCTACACCTTC,.,12,TRBV28,TRBJ1-2,.
CASRGGRGPYNEQFF,TGTGCCAGCAGGGGAGGGAGGGGCCCCTACAATGAGCAGTTCTTC,TRBD2,15,TRBV2,TRBJ2-1,.
CASSDPAGGQETQYF,TGTGCCAGCAGCGATCCTGCGGGGGGCCAAGAGACCCAGTACTTC,TRBD2,15,TRBV7-2,TRBJ2-5,.
CASSLARSGTGIYEQYF,TGTGCCAGCAGCTTAGCGAGGTCCGGGACAGGGATCTACGAGCAGTACTTC,TRBD1,17,TRBV7-2,TRBJ2-7,once
CASSYLTGAVGQYF,TGTGCCAGCAGTTACCTGACAGGGGCGGTCGGGCAGTACTTC,TRBD1,14,TRBV6-2/TRBV6-3,TRBJ2-7,.
CASSANTGELFF,TGTGCCAGCAGCGCGAACACCGGGGAGCTGTTTTTT,.,12,TRBV2,TRBJ2-2,.
CASSPDREKNIQYF,TGTGCCAGCAGTCCCGACAGGGAAAAAAACATTCAGTACTTC,TRBD1,14,TRBV6-5,TRBJ2-4,once
CASSLSDSPEAFF,TGTGCCAGCAGCTTATCGGACAGCCCAGAGGCTTTCTTT,.,13,TRBV5-4,TRBJ1-1,.
CASSSTGGSSYNEQFF,TGTGCCAGCAGCTCCACAGGGGGGAGCTCCTACAATGAGCAGTTCTTC,TRBD1,16,TRBV11-2,TRBJ2-1,.
CASSHLGLGASSYNEQFF,TGTGCCAGCAGCCACCTGGGTTTGGGCGCGAGCTCCTACAATGAGCAGTTCTTC,.,18,TRBV3-1/TRBV3-2,TRBJ2-1,once
CASSLSSGANVLTF,TGCGCCAGCAGCCTGAGCTCTGGGGCCAACGTCCTGACTTTC,.,14,TRBV10-2,TRBJ2-6,.
CASSPESRTDTQYF,TGTGCCAGCTCACCTGAGTCTCGCACAGATACGCAGTATTTT,.,14,TRBV18,TRBJ2-3,few
CASSPVSGGNEQYF,TGTGCTAGCAGCCCAGTATCAGGGGGCAACGAGCAGTACTTC,TRBD1,14,TRBV7-7,TRBJ2-7,.
CASSGSKTGTERLWLGYTF,TGTGCCAGCAGTGGAAGTAAAACCGGGACAGAGAGGTTATGGCTCGGCTACACCTTC,TRBD1,19,TRBV6-1,TRBJ1-2,once
CSAPFGGQETQYF,TGCAGCGCCCCTTTCGGGGGACAAGAGACCCAGTACTTC,.,13,TRBV29-1,TRBJ2-5,.
CASRFRLAGQETQYF,TGTGCAAGTCGCTTCAGACTAGCGGGGCAAGAGACCCAGTACTTC,.,15,TRBV12-2,TRBJ2-5,.
CASSHDSNSPLHF,TGTGCCAGCAGCCATGACAGTAATTCACCCCTCCACTTT,.,13,TRBV3-1/TRBV3-2,TRBJ1-6,few
CASSSLMNTEAFF,TGTGCCAGCAGCTCTTTGATGAACACTGAAGCTTTCTTT,.,13,TRBV7-2,TRBJ1-1,once
CASSTGTGRETQYF,TGCGCCAGCAGCACCGGGACAGGGCGAGAGACCCAGTACTTC,TRBD1,14,TRBV5-1,TRBJ2-5,.
CASSRPSGEETQYF,TGTGCCAGCAGCCGACCTAGCGGGGAAGAGACCCAGTACTTC,TRBD2,14,TRBV4-2,TRBJ2-5,.
CASSLGTGVSNSPLHF,TGTGCCAGCAGCTTGGGTACAGGGGTTTCGAATTCACCCCTCCACTTT,TRBD1,16,TRBV5-4,TRBJ1-6,.
CASSPLNDRDIANYGYTF,TGTGCCAGCTCACCGCTGAACGACCGGGACATAGCTAACTATGGCTACACCTTC,.,18,TRBV18,TRBJ1-2,.
CASSLSGSYEQYF,TGTGCCAGCAGCTTATCCGGCTCCTACGAGCAGTACTTC,.,13,TRBV7-2,TRBJ2-7,.
CASSLNIYQPQHF,TGTGCCAGCAGTTTGAACATATACCAGCCCCAGCATTTT,.,13,TRBV27,TRBJ1-5,.